A selection of T cell receptor beta chains follows, all from one sample in a study of blood T cell repertoires in COVID-19. Clones were read by immunoSEQ multiplex PCR, and TCRdb kept only the in-frame ones, dropping some. The sample carries 44,000 or so clones, about nine tenths recorded once. The sequencing sample was made of peripheral blood. These receptors all stem from a human donor in a cohort sampled during active COVID-19. The conserved cysteine and the conserved F or W are not part of the CDR3 here.

j_call: TRBJ2-3; v_call: TRBV6-5; cdr3_aa: ASSYPGGRADTQY
j_call: TRBJ2-5; v_call: TRBV12-5; cdr3_aa: ASALGAGSEETQY
j_call: TRBJ2-1; v_call: TRBV5-1; cdr3_aa: ASSLAGLSSYNEQF
j_call: TRBJ2-2; v_call: TRBV29-1; cdr3_aa: SVGEVTNTGELF
j_call: TRBJ1-5; v_call: TRBV6-1; cdr3_aa: ASSESQGHNQPQH
j_call: TRBJ2-1; v_call: TRBV11-2; cdr3_aa: ASSLQGQPGYEQF
j_call: TRBJ1-6; v_call: TRBV5-1; cdr3_aa: ASSLGQGNSPLH
j_call: TRBJ1-5; v_call: TRBV7-9; cdr3_aa: ASSSRVSDRGQQPQH
j_call: TRBJ1-4; v_call: TRBV18; cdr3_aa: ASSSTRGFNEKLF
j_call: TRBJ2-7; v_call: TRBV6-1; cdr3_aa: ASSETGWPYEQY
j_call: TRBJ1-4; v_call: TRBV6-1; cdr3_aa: ASSEARRVEKLF
j_call: TRBJ2-1; v_call: TRBV5-4; cdr3_aa: ASSLRARRGAGEQF
j_call: TRBJ2-5; v_call: TRBV5-1; cdr3_aa: ASSLGTAAETQY
j_call: TRBJ1-5; v_call: TRBV27; cdr3_aa: ASRGLGNQPQH
j_call: TRBJ1-5; v_call: TRBV11-2; cdr3_aa: ASSFTGGFDQPQH
j_call: TRBJ2-1; v_call: TRBV9; cdr3_aa: ASSALNEQF
j_call: TRBJ2-5; v_call: TRBV13; cdr3_aa: ASSLGLASKETQY
j_call: TRBJ1-3; v_call: TRBV6-5; cdr3_aa: ASSYEGGSGNTIY
j_call: TRBJ1-3; v_call: TRBV6-6; cdr3_aa: ASSRRDSGNTIY
j_call: TRBJ2-7; v_call: TRBV5-1; cdr3_aa: ASNQDRGVEQY
j_call: TRBJ2-2; v_call: TRBV4-2; cdr3_aa: ASSQPIRIGTGGTGELF
j_call: TRBJ2-7; v_call: TRBV13; cdr3_aa: ASRSGYEQY
j_call: TRBJ1-2; v_call: TRBV28; cdr3_aa: ASSSDRVYGYT
j_call: TRBJ1-1; v_call: TRBV5-1; cdr3_aa: ASSPQGERSTEAF
j_call: TRBJ2-5; v_call: TRBV3-1/TRBV3-2; cdr3_aa: ASSQGQGPETQY
j_call: TRBJ1-4; v_call: TRBV25-1; cdr3_aa: ASTAAGGSEKLF
j_call: TRBJ1-6; v_call: TRBV2; cdr3_aa: ASSGLQGAASPLH